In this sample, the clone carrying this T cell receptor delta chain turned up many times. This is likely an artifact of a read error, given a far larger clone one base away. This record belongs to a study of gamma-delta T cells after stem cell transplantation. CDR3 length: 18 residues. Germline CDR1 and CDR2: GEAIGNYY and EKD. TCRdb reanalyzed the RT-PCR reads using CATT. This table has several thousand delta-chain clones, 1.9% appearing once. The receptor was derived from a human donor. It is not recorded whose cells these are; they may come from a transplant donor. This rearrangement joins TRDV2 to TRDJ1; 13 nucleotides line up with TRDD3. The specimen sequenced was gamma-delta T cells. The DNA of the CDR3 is TGTGCCTGTGACACCGTTTCGACTGGGGGATACGACACCGATAAACCCATCTTT. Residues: CACDTVSTGGYDTDKPIF.